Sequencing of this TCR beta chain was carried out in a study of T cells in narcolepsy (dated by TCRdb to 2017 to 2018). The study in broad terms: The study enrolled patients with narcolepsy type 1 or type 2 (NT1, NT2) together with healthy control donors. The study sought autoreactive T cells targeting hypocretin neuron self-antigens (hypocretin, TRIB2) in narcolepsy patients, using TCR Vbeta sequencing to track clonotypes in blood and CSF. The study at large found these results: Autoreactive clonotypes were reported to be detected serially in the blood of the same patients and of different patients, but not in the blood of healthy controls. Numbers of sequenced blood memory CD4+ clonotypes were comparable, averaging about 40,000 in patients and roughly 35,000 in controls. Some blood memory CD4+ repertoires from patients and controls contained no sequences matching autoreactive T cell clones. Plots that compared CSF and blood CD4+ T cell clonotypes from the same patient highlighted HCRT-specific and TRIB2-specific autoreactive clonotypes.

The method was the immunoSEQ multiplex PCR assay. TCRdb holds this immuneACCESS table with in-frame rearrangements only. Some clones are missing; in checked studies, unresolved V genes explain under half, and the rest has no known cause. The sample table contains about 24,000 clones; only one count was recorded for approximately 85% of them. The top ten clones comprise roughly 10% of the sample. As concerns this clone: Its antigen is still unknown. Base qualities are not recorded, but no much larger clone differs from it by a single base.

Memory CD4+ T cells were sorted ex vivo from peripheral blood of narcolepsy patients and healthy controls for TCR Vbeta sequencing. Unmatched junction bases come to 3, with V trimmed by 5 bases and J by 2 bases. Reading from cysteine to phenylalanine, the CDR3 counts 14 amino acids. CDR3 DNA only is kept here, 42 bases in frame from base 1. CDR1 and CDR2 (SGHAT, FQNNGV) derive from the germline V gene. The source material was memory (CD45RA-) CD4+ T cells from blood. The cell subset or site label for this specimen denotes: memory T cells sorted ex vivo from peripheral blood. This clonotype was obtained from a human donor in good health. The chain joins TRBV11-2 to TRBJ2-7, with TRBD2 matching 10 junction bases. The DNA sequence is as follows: TGTGCCAGCAGCCCCGGACTAGCGGCCTACGAGCAGTACTTC. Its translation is CASSPGLAAYEQYF.